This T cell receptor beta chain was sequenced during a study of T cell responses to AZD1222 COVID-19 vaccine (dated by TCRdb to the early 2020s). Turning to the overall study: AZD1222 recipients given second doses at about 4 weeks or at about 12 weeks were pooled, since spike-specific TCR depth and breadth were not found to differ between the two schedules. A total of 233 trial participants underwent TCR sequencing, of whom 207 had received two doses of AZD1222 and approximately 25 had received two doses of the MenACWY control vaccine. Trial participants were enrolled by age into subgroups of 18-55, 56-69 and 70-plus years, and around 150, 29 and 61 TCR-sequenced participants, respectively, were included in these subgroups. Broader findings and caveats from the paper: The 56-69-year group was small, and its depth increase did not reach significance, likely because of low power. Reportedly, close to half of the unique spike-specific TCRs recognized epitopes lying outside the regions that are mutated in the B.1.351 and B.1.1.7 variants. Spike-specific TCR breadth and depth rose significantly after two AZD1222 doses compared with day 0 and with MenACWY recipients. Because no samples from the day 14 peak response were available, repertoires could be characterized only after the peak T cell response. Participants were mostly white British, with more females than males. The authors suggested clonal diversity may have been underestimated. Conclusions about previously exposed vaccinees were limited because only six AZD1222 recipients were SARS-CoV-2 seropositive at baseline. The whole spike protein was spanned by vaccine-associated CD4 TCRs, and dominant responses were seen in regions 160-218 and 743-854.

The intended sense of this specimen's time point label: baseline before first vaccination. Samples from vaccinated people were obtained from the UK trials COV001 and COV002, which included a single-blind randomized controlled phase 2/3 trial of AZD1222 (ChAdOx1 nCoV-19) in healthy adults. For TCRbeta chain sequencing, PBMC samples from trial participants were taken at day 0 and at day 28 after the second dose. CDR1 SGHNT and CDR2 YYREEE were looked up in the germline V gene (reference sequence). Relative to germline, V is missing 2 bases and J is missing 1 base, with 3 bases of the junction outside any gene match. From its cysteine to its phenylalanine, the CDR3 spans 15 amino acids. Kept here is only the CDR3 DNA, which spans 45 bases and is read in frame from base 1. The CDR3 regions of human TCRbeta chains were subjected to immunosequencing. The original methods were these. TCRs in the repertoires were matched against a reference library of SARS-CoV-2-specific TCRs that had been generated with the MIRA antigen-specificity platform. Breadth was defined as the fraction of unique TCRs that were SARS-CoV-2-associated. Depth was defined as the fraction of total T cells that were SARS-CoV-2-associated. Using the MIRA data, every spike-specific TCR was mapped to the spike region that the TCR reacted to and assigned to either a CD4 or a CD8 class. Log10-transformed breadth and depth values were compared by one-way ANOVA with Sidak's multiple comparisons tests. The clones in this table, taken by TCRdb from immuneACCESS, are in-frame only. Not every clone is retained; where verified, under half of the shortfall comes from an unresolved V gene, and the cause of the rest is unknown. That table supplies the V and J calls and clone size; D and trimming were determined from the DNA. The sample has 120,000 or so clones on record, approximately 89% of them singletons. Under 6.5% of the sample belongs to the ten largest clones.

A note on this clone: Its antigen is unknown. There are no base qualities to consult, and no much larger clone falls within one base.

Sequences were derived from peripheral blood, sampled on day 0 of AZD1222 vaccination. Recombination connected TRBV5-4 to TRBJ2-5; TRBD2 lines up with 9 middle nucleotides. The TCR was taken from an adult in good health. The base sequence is TGTGCCAGCAGCTTCGCGGGGGGGGGCCAAGAGACCCAGTACTTC. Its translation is CASSFAGGGQETQYF. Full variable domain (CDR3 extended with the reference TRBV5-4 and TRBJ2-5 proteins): ETGVTQSPTHLIKTRGQQVTLRCSSQSGHNTVSWYQQALGQGPQFIFQYYREEENGRGNFPPRFSGLQFPNYSSELNVNALELDDSALYLCASSFAGGGQETQYFGPGTRLLVL.